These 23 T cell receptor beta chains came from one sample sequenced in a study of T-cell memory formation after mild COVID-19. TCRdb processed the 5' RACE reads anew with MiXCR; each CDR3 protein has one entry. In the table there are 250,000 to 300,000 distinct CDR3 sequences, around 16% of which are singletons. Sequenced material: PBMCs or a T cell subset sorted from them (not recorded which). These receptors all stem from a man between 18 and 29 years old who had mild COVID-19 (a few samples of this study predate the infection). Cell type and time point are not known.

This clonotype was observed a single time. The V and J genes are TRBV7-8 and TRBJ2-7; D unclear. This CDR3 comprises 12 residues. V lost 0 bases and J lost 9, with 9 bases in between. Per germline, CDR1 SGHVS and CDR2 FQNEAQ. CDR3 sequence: CASSLARGVQYF. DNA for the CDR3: TGTGCCAGCAGCTTAGCGCGTGGGGTGCAGTACTTC.

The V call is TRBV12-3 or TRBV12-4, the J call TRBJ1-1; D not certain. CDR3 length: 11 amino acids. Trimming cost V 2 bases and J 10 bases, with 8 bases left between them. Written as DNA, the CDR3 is TGTGCCAGCAGTTTAAACGAAGGAGCTTTCTTT. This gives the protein CASSLNEGAFF.

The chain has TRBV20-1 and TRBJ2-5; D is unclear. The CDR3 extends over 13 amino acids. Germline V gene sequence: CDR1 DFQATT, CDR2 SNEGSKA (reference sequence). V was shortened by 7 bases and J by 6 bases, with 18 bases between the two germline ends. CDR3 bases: TGCAGTGAGTCGGAACTTACATGGAAGACCCAGTACTTC. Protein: CSESELTWKTQYF.

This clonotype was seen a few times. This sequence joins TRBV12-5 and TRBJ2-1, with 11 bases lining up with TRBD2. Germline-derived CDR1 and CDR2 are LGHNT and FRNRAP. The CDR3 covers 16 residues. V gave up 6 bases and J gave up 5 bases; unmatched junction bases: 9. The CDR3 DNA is TGTGCTAGTGGAAAAATGACTAGCGGGGTGAACAATGAGCAGTTCTTC. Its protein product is CASGKMTSGVNNEQFF.

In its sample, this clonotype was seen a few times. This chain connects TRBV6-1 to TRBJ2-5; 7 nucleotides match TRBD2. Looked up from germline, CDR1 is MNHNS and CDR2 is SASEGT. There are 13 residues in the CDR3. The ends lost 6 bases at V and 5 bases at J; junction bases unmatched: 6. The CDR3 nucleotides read TGTGCCAGCAGACTAGCGATTGGGGAGACCCAGTACTTC. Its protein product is CASRLAIGETQYF.

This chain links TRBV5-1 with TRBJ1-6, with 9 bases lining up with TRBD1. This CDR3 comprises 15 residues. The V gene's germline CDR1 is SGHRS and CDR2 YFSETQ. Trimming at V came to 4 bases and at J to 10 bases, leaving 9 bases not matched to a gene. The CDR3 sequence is CASSNRDRDRSPLHF. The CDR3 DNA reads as TGCGCCAGCAGCAACCGGGACAGGGATAGGTCACCCCTCCACTTT. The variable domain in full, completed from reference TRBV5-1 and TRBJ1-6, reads KAGVTQTPRYLIKTRGQQVTLSCSPISGHRSVSWYQQTPGQGLQFLFEYFSETQRNKGNFPGRFSGRQFSNSRSEMNVSTLELGDSALYLCASSNRDRDRSPLHFGNGTRLTVT.

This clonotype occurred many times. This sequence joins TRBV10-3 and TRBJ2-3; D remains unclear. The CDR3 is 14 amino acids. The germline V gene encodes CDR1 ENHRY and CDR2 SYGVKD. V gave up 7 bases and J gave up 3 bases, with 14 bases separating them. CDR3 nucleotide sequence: TGTGCCATCATGGGCGGAAATCCAACAGATACGCAGTATTTT. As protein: CAIMGGNPTDTQYF.

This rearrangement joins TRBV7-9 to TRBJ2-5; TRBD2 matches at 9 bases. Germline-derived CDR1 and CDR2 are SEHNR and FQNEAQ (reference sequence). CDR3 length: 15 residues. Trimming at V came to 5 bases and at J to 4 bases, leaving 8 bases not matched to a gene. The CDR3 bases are TGTGCCAGCAGCCCGTTGCGGGGGGGCCTAGAGACCCAGTACTTC. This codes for CASSPLRGGLETQYF.

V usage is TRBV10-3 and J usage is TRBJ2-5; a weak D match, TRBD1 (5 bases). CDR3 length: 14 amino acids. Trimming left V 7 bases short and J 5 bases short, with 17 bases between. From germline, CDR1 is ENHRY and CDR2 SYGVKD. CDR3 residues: CAIKSRQGGETQYF. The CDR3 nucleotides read TGTGCCATCAAATCACGGCAGGGCGGCGAGACCCAGTACTTC.

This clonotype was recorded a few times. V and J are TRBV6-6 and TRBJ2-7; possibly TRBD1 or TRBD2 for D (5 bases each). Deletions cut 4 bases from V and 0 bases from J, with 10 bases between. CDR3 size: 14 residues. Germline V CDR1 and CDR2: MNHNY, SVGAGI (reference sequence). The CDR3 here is CASSFSGTSYEQYF. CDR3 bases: TGTGCCAGCAGTTTCTCCGGGACCTCCTACGAGCAGTACTTC.

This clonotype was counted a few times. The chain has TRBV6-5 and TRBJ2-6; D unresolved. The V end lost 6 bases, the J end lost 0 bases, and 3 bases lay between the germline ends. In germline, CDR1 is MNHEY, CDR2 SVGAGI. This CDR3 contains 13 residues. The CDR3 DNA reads TGTGCCAGCAGCAACTCTGGGGCCAACGTCCTGACTTTC. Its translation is CASSNSGANVLTF.

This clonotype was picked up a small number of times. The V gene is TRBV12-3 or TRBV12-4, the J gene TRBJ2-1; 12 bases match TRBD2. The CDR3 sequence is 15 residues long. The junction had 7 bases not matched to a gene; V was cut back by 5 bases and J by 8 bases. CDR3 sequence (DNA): TGTGCCAGCAGTCCGACTAGCGGGGGAATGGATGAGCAGTTCTTC. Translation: CASSPTSGGMDEQFF.

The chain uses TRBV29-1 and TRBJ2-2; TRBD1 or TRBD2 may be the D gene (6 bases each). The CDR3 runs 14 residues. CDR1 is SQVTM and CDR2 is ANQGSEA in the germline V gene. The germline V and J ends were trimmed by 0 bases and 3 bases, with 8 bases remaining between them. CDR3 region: CSVEEGGYTGELFF. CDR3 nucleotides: TGCAGCGTTGAAGAAGGGGGGTACACCGGGGAGCTGTTTTTT.

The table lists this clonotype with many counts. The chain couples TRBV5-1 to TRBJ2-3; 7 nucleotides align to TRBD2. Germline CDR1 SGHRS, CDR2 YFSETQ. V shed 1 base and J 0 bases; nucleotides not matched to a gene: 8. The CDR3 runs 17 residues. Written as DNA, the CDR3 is TGCGCCAGCAGCTTGTCCCCTAGCGGCCCTAGCACAGATACGCAGTATTTT. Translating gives CASSLSPSGPSTDTQYF.

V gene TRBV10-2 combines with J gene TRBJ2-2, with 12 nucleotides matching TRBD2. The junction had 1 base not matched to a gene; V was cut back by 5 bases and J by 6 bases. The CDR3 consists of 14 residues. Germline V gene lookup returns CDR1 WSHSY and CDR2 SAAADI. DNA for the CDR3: TGCGCCAGCAGTCTAGCGGGGGGGGCCGGGGAGCTGTTTTTT. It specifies CASSLAGGAGELFF.

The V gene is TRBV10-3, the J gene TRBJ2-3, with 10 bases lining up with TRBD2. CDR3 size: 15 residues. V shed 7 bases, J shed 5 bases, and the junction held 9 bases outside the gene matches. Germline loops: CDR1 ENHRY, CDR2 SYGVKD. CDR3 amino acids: CAINRGTSEGDTQYF. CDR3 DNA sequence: TGTGCCATCAATAGAGGGACTAGCGAGGGAGATACGCAGTATTTT.

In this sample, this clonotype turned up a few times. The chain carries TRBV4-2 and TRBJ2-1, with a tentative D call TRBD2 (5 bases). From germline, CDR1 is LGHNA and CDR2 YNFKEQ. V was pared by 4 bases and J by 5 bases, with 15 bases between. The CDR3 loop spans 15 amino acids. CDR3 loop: CASSPSRGLHNEQFF. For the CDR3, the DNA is TGTGCCAGCAGCCCCTCAAGAGGGCTTCACAATGAGCAGTTCTTC.

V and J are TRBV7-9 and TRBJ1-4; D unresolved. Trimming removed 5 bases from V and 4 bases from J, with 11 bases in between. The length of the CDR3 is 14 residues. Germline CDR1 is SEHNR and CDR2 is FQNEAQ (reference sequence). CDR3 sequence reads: CASSADVYNEKLFF. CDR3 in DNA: TGTGCCAGCAGCGCGGACGTTTATAATGAAAAACTGTTTTTT.

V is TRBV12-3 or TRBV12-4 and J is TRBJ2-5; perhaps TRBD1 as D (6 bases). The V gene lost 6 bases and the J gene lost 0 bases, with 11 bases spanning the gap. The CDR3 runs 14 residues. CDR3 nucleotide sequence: TGTGCCAGCAGCAACACAGGGAACCAAGAGACCCAGTACTTC. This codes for CASSNTGNQETQYF.

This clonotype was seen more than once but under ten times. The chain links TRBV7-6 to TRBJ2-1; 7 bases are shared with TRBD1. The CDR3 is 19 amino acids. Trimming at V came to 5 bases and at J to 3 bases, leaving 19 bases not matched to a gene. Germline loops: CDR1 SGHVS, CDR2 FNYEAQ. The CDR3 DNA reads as TGTGCCAGCAGCCCTTACCCGACAGGGTCTAGTATCATCTACAATGAGCAGTTCTTC. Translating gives CASSPYPTGSSIIYNEQFF.

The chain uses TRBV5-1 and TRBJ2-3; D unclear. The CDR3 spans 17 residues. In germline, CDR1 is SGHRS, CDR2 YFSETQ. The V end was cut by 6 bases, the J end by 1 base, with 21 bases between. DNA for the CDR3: TGCGCCAGCACCAAGTCGGTTCCCCAAGGTGGCACAGATACGCAGTATTTT. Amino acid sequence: CASTKSVPQGGTDTQYF.

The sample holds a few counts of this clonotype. DNA of the CDR3: TGTGCCAGCAGCCAACCCAACACTGAAGCTTTCTTT. Protein product: CASSQPNTEAFF. The chain has TRBV3-2 and TRBJ1-1. TRBV3-2 is a listed pseudogene. The CDR3 loop spans 12 amino acids.

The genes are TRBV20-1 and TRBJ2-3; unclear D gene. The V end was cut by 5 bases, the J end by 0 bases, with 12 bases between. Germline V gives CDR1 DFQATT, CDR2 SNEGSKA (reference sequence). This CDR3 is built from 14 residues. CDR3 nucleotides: TGCAGTGCTCCCCTACAGACTAGCACAGATACGCAGTATTTT. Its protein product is CSAPLQTSTDTQYF.